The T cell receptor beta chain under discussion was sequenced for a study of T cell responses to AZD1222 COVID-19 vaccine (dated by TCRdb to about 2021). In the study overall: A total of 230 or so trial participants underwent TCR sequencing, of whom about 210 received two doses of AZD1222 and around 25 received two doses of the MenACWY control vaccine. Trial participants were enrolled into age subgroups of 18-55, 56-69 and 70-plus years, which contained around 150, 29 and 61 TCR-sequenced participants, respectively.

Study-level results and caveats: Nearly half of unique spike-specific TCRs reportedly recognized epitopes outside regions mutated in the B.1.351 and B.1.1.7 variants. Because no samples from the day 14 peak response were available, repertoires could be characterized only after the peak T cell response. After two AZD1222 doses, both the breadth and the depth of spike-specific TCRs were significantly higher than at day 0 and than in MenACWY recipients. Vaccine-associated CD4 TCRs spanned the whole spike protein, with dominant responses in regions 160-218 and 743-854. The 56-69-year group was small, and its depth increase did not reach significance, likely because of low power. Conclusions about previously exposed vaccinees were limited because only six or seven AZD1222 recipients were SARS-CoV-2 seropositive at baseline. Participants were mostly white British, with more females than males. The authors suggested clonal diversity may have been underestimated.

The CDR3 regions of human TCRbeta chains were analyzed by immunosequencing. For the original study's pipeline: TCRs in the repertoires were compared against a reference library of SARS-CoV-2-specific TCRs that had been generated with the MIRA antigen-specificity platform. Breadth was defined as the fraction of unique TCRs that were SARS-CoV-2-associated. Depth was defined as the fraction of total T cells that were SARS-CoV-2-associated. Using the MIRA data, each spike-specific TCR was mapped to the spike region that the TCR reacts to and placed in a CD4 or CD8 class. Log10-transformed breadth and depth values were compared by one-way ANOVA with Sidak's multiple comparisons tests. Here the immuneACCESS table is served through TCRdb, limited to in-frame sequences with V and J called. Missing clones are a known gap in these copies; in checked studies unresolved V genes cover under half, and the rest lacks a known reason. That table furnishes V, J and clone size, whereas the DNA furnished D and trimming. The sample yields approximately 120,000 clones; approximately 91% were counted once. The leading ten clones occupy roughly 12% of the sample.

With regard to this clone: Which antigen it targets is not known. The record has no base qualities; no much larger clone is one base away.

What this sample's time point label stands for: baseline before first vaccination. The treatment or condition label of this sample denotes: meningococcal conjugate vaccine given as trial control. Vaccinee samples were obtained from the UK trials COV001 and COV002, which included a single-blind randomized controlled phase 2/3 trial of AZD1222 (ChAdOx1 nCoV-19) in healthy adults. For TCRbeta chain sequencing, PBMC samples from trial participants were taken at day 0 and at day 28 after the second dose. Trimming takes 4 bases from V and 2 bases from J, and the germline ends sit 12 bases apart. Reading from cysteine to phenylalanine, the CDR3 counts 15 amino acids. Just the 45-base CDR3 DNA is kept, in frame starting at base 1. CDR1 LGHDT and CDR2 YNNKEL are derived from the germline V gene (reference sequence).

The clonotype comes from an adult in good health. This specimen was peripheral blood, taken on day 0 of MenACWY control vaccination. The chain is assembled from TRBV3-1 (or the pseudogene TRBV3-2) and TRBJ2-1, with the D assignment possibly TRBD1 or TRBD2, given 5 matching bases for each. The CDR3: CASSRGATTYNEQFF. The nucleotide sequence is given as TGTGCCAGCAGCCGAGGGGCGACAACCTACAATGAGCAGTTCTTC.